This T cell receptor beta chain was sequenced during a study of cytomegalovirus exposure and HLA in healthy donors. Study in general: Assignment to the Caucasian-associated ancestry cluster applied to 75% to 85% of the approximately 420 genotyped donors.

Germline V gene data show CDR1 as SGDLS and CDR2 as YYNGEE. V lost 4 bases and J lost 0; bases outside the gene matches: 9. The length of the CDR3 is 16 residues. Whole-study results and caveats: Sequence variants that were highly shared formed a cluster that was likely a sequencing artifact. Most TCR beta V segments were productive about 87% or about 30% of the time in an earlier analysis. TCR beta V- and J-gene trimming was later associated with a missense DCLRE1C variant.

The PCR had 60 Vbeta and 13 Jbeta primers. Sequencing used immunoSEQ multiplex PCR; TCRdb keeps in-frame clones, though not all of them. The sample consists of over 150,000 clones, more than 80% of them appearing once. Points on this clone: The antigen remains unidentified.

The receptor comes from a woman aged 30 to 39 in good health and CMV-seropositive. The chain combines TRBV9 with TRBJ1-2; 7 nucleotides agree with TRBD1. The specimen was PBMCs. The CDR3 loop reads CASSPRLGTANYGYTF. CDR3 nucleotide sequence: TGTGCCAGCAGCCCGAGGTTAGGGACAGCTAACTATGGCTACACCTTC.